Sequencing of this T cell receptor (beta chain) was carried out in a study of human T cells and chemical hapten exposure. Notes on the study in general: Compared with pre-sensitization or healthy control sets, expanded TCRs clustered more.

Time point here: pre-sensitization, week 0. Treatment given: therapeutic diphenylcyclopropenone sensitization with weekly scalp DPC. Looked up from germline, CDR1 is SGHTA and CDR2 is FQGNSA. The length of the CDR3 is 15 residues. V was clipped by 5 bases and J by 4 bases; unmatched bases: 7. Unique molecular identifiers were attached to individual cDNA molecules within the library. TCRdb itself ran the RACE reads through MiXCR, one entry per CDR3 protein. The sample holds a few hundred thousand distinct CDR3 sequences, 4.5% to 5.5% seen once. This clonotype came up a few times. What it recognizes is unknown.

The source was whole blood, collected in connection with sensitization to the hapten diphenylcyclopropenone (DPC). The gene calls are TRBV7-2 and TRBJ2-3; TRBD2 aligns across 9 bases. The source is a woman in her late teens or twenties with alopecia areata. Some clones in this sample may be carry-over from other donors' samples. As DNA, the CDR3 is TGTGCCAGCAGCCTTATAGCGGGGGTCGCAGATACGCAGTATTTT. This encodes CASSLIAGVADTQYF.